One TCR beta chain is described in this entry. Its target is unknown. This sample was included in a study of cytomegalovirus exposure and HLA in healthy donors. On the study more broadly: There were 117 million unique TCR beta sequences, drawn from approximately 190 million T cells, in an earlier analysis. Study observations and caveats: The CMV antigen specificity of a few CMV-associated chains was confirmed through in vitro analysis.

PCR amplification relied on 60 Vbeta primers (plus 13 Jbeta primers). The assay was immunoSEQ multiplex PCR, and TCRdb's table has in-frame clones only and misses some. Of around 150,000 clones in the sample, almost 80% were seen once. Germline CDR1 and CDR2: SQVTM and ANQGSEA. V shed 4 bases and J shed 0 bases, with 6 bases lying between them. This CDR3 has 13 residues. The rearrangement uses TRBV29-1 and TRBJ2-2; D call uncertain. The source of this sequence is a woman in her forties or fifties in good health and CMV-seronegative. Sequencing input: PBMCs. CDR3 in amino acids: CSVGVANTGELFF. CDR3 sequence (DNA): TGCAGCGTTGGAGTAGCGAACACCGGGGAGCTGTTTTTT.